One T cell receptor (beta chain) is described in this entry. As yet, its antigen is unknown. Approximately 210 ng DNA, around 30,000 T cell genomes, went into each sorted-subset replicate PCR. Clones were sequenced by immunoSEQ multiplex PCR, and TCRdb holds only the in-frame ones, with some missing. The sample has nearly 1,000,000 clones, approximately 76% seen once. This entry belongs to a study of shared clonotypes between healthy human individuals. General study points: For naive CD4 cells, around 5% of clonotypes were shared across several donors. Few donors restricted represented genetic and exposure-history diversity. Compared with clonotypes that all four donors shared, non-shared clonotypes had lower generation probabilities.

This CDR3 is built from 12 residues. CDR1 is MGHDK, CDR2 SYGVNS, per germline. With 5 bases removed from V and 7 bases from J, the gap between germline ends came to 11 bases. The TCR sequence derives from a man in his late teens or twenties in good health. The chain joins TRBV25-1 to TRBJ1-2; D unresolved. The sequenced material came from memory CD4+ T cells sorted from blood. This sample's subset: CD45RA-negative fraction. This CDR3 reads CASSLAAGGYTF. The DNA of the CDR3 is TGTGCCAGCAGTTTAGCCGCCGGTGGCTACACCTTC.